These 28 T cell receptor beta chains were all obtained from the same sample, sequenced in a study of early T cells in non-severe SARS-CoV-2 infection. TCRdb recomputed calls from the 5' RACE reads with MiXCR, one row per CDR3 protein. The sample lists roughly 47,000 distinct CDR3 sequences, 6.5% occurring once. Sample: whole blood, taken at baseline. These TCRs come from an adult who was a healthcare worker with PCR-confirmed SARS-CoV-2 infection or an uninfected control (not recorded which).

This clonotype showed up many times. The chain carries TRBV6-5 and TRBJ2-5, with D possibly being TRBD2 (5 bases). V shed 6 bases and J shed 2 bases, with 19 bases lying between them. Per the germline V gene, CDR1 is MNHEY and CDR2 is SVGAGI. This CDR3 spans 16 amino acids. CDR3 sequence (DNA): TGTGCCAGCAGGGCCCAAGCTACGGGGAGACAAGAGACCCAGTACTTC. As protein: CASRAQATGRQETQYF.

This clonotype was seen only a few times. The rearrangement links TRBV6-2 or TRBV6-3 to TRBJ2-3; D is undetermined. V lost 7 bases and J lost 2, with 22 bases in between. The CDR3 contains 17 residues. Germline CDR1 MNHEY, CDR2 SVGEGT. The CDR3 here is CASTASPGQRNTDTQYF. The CDR3 DNA follows: TGTGCCAGCACCGCTTCACCCGGGCAGCGTAACACAGATACGCAGTATTTT.

The sample holds many counts of this clonotype. V and J are TRBV7-2 and TRBJ1-1; D might be TRBD1 (5 bases). The CDR3 loop spans 14 amino acids. Germline-derived CDR1 and CDR2 are SGHTA and FQGNSA. Trimming took 1 base from V and 3 from J, leaving 9 bases between them. DNA for the CDR3: TGTGCCAGCAGCTTAGGACGGGGGTACACTGAAGCTTTCTTT. Its protein product is CASSLGRGYTEAFF.

V is TRBV7-2 and J is TRBJ2-7; D unresolved. The V gene's germline CDR1 is SGHTA and CDR2 FQGNSA. The CDR3 consists of 16 residues. V lost 3 bases to trimming and J lost 2 bases, with 17 bases between them. The CDR3, as DNA: TGTGCCAGCAGCTTCGGTCGGTCCAGAGGTCCCTACGAGCAGTACTTC. Encoded protein: CASSFGRSRGPYEQYF.

Ten or more counts support this clonotype. This chain links TRBV7-2 with TRBJ2-3; D uncertain. The CDR3 runs to 14 residues. Trimming took 3 bases from V and 8 from J, leaving 15 bases between them. Germline V CDR1 and CDR2: SGHTA, FQGNSA. The CDR3 sequence is CASSLSVSGRTQYF. DNA of the CDR3: TGTGCCAGCAGCTTGTCCGTCTCCGGGCGTACGCAGTATTTT. Full variable domain (rest looked up from reference TRBV7-2 and TRBJ2-3): GAGVSQSPSNKVTEKGKDVELRCDPISGHTALYWYRQSLGQGLEFLIYFQGNSAPDKSGLPSDRFSAERTGGSVSTLTIQRTQQEDSAVYLCASSLSVSGRTQYFGPGTRLTVL.

This clonotype was counted at least ten times. The CDR3 region is CASRLGTATTYEAFF. The CDR3 region has the DNA TGCGCCAGCAGATTAGGGACAGCCACGACCTATGAAGCTTTCTTT. The chain has TRBV5-1 and TRBJ1-1; 7 bases line up with TRBD1. CDR1 SGHRS and CDR2 YFSETQ come from the germline V gene. The J segment lost 7 bases and the V segment lost 5 bases, leaving 14 bases of the junction unmatched. There are 15 residues in the CDR3. The complete variable domain, with remaining parts taken from reference TRBV5-1 and TRBJ1-1, reads KAGVTQTPRYLIKTRGQQVTLSCSPISGHRSVSWYQQTPGQGLQFLFEYFSETQRNKGNFPGRFSGRQFSNSRSEMNVSTLELGDSALYLCASRLGTATTYEAFFGQGTRLTVV.

Many counts were recorded for this clonotype. This chain's CDR3 is CASSQETSGDNYEQYF. CDR3 in DNA: TGTGCCAGCAGCCAAGAGACTAGCGGGGATAACTACGAGCAGTACTTC. The rearrangement uses TRBV4-2 and TRBJ2-7, with 11 bases lining up with TRBD2. The CDR3 spans 16 residues. Germline CDR1 LGHNA, CDR2 YNFKEQ. The V segment lost 0 bases and the J segment 3 bases; nucleotides outside the gene matches: 4.

This clonotype showed up many times. The V gene is TRBV6-6, the J gene TRBJ1-4; 9 bases match TRBD1. Germline V CDR1 and CDR2: MNHNY, SVGAGI (reference sequence). The CDR3 is 15 amino acids. V trimming: 3 bases; J trimming: 6 bases; junction bases outside the gene matches: 5. Here the CDR3 reads CASSYPGQGDEKLFF. The CDR3 DNA follows: TGTGCCAGCAGTTATCCGGGACAGGGTGATGAAAAACTGTTTTTT.

In its sample, this clonotype was seen many times. The chain's CDR3 is CASRPQGARSNEQFF. The CDR3 DNA is TGTGCCAGCAGGCCTCAGGGGGCGCGGAGCAATGAGCAGTTCTTC. V and J are TRBV6-5 and TRBJ2-1; TRBD1 matches 8 bases. This CDR3 is 15 amino acids long. Germline V gives CDR1 MNHEY, CDR2 SVGAGI. The V gene end was trimmed by 6 bases and the J gene end by 6 bases; junction bases not matched to a gene: 10.

This clonotype occurred many times. The J gene is TRBJ1-2, the V gene TRBV6-5; possibly TRBD1 for D (5 bases). Trimming removed 0 bases from V and 0 bases from J, with 11 bases in between. Germline V lookup: CDR1 MNHEY, CDR2 SVGAGI. This CDR3 is 16 amino acids long. This CDR3 is CASSYSRGFSNYGYTF. CDR3 in DNA: TGTGCCAGCAGTTACTCGAGGGGCTTCTCTAACTATGGCTACACCTTC.

The table lists this clonotype with many counts. V and J are TRBV11-2 and TRBJ2-7, with 9 bases matching TRBD1. Germline assignment: CDR1 SGHAT and CDR2 FQNNGV. The CDR3 is 15 amino acids. With V trimmed by 4 bases and J by 3 bases, 7 bases remained unmatched. In DNA form, the CDR3 reads TGTGCCAGCAGCTCCGACAGGGGGAGGTTCTACGAGCAGTACTTC. It yields the protein CASSSDRGRFYEQYF.

This clonotype came up once. The chain recombines TRBV20-1 with TRBJ2-3, with D perhaps TRBD2 (5 bases). Between the trimmed V and J ends, which lost 6 bases and 4 bases, there was a span of 20 bases. CDR1 and CDR2 (germline): DFQATT, SNEGSKA (reference sequence). This CDR3 is built from 15 residues. The CDR3 region is CSAPDSLGDADTQYF. CDR3 bases: TGCAGTGCCCCCGACTCGCTGGGAGACGCAGATACGCAGTATTTT.

The rearrangement uses TRBV18 and TRBJ2-1, with D unresolved. Trimming cost V 4 bases and J 5 bases, with 15 bases left between them. Germline V gives CDR1 KGHSH, CDR2 LQKENI. The CDR3 is 15 residues long. In nucleotides, the CDR3 is TGTGCCAGCTCACGTCCACGGCAGCTCGACAATGAGCAGTTCTTC. Encoded protein: CASSRPRQLDNEQFF.

This chain uses TRBV15 with TRBJ2-1; D is tentatively TRBD1 or TRBD2 (5 bases each). The CDR3 length is 15 residues. V shed 5 bases and J shed 8 bases, with 19 bases lying between them. From germline, CDR1 is LNHNV and CDR2 YYDKDF (reference sequence). The CDR3 sequence: CATSYPGLGRDEQFF. The CDR3 bases are TGTGCCACCAGCTACCCGGGGCTGGGACGGGATGAGCAGTTCTTC.

This clonotype was seen repeatedly, ten times or more. The chain combines TRBV7-2 with TRBJ1-2; no definite D call. Between the trimmed V and J ends, which lost 1 base and 8 bases, there was a span of 20 bases. Per the germline V gene, CDR1 is SGHTA and CDR2 is FQGNSA. CDR3 length equals 16 residues. CDR3 residues: CASSLERGQIALGYTF. DNA for the CDR3: TGTGCCAGCAGCTTAGAAAGAGGGCAGATCGCCTTGGGCTACACCTTC.

There are many counts of this clonotype. The chain couples TRBV19 to TRBJ2-1; the match to TRBD2 covers 7 bases. J gave up 4 bases and V 5 bases, and 5 bases lay outside the gene matches. This CDR3 has 14 residues. CDR1 is LNHDA and CDR2 is SQIVND in the germline V gene (reference sequence). The CDR3: CASSAGGTYNEQFF. Written as DNA, the CDR3 is TGTGCCAGTAGTGCCGGGGGGACGTACAATGAGCAGTTCTTC.

This chain links TRBV20-1 with TRBJ1-1; possible D gene TRBD1, 5 bases. Trimming took off 3 bases at V and 5 bases at J, with 16 bases between the two ends. This CDR3 has 14 residues. Germline-derived CDR1 and CDR2 are DFQATT and SNEGSKA (reference sequence). DNA of the CDR3: TGCAGTGCTAGGGGTGGGGCGCTGAGAACTGAAGCTTTCTTT. Translation: CSARGGALRTEAFF.

For the CDR3, the DNA is TGCGCCAGCAGCTTCCGGACGGGCCAAGAGACCCAGTACTTC. Amino acids: CASSFRTGQETQYF. The chain links TRBV5-1 to TRBJ2-5; D ambiguous. CDR1 is SGHRS, CDR2 YFSETQ, per germline. This CDR3 comprises 14 residues. Trimming cost V 2 bases and J 1 base, with 9 bases left between them.

This clonotype showed up many times. This chain connects TRBV20-1 to TRBJ1-5; D unresolved. Germline lookup yields CDR1 DFQATT and CDR2 SNEGSKA (reference sequence). V lost 3 bases, J lost 5 bases, and 8 bases lay in between. The CDR3 totals 12 residues. Here the CDR3 reads CSASEGDQPQHF. The CDR3 bases are TGCAGTGCTAGTGAAGGAGATCAGCCCCAGCATTTT.

In this sample, this clonotype turned up many times. The chain has TRBV2 and TRBJ1-4, with 10 bases identical to TRBD1. V lost 7 bases and J lost 10; bases outside the gene matches: 6. This CDR3 has 13 amino acids. CDR1 SNHLY and CDR2 FYNNEI come from the germline V gene. CDR3 protein: CASTGQGIGKLFF. CDR3 bases: TGTGCCAGCACGGGACAGGGGATTGGAAAACTGTTTTTT.

The chain is built from TRBV4-3 and TRBJ2-3, with D perhaps matching TRBD2 (6 bases). Deletions cut 0 bases from V and 6 bases from J, with 16 bases between. The germline CDR1 and CDR2 sequences are LGHNA and YSLEER. The CDR3 totals 16 residues. CDR3 DNA: TGCGCCAGCAGCCAAGAGGACGGGACTTATGGTGATACGCAGTATTTT. Translating gives CASSQEDGTYGDTQYF.

The chain links TRBV19 to TRBJ2-1; no definite D call. V was clipped by 6 bases and J by 1 base, with 13 bases between them. Germline values: CDR1 LNHDA, CDR2 SQIVND (reference sequence). The CDR3 loop spans 15 amino acids. CDR3 loop: CASSLGSYSYNEQFF. The CDR3 DNA reads as TGTGCCAGTAGCCTGGGGTCCTATTCCTACAATGAGCAGTTCTTC.

This clonotype was seen ten or more times. V is TRBV28 and J is TRBJ2-7, with D hard to call. Germline-derived CDR1 and CDR2 are MDHEN and SYDVKM. V was clipped by 1 base and J by 7 bases, with 8 bases between them. CDR3 length: 12 residues. CDR3 sequence: CASSLSLREQYF. The CDR3 bases are TGTGCCAGCAGTTTATCCCTCCGTGAGCAGTACTTC.

Only a few counts were recorded for this clonotype. The CDR3 DNA is TGTGCTAGTGGCCCTACCGGTCCCCGGGACAGACAGTATAGCAATCAGCCCCAGCATTTT. This encodes CASGPTGPRDRQYSNQPQHF. This chain uses TRBV12-5 with TRBJ1-5; 7 nucleotides agree with TRBD1. Germline CDR1 and CDR2: LGHNT and FRNRAP. The CDR3 totals 20 residues. V dropped 6 bases and J dropped 0; count of bases not matched to a gene: 20. Supplemented by reference TRBV12-5 and TRBJ1-5, the full variable domain reads DARVTQTPRHKVTEMGQEVTMRCQPILGHNTVFWYRQTMMQGLELLAYFRNRAPLDDSGMPKDRFSAEMPDATLATLKIQPSEPRDSAVYFCASGPTGPRDRQYSNQPQHFGDGTRLSIL.

The chain employs TRBV4-2 and TRBJ2-1; 11 bases match TRBD2. The CDR3 runs to 16 residues. Germline assignment: CDR1 LGHNA and CDR2 YNFKEQ. Losses at the gene ends were 1 base for V and 4 bases for J; bases not matched to a gene: 3. In DNA, the CDR3 is TGTGCCAGCAGCCAAGTAACTAGCGGGGGATACAATGAGCAGTTCTTC. As protein: CASSQVTSGGYNEQFF.

This clonotype was counted between two and nine times. The V and J genes are TRBV7-9 and TRBJ2-2, with 7 bases aligning to TRBD1. The germline gives CDR1 SEHNR, CDR2 FQNEAQ (reference sequence). The ends lost 5 bases at V and 4 bases at J; junction bases unmatched: 7. The CDR3 contains 15 residues. The CDR3 is CASSPQGLGTGELFF. Here the CDR3 DNA reads TGTGCCAGCAGCCCACAGGGGTTAGGCACCGGGGAGCTGTTTTTT. Combining the CDR3 with reference TRBV7-9 and TRBJ2-2 gives the whole variable domain DTGVSQNPRHKITKRGQNVTFRCDPISEHNRLYWYRQTLGQGPEFLTYFQNEAQLEKSRLLSDRFSAERPKGSFSTLEIQRTEQGDSAMYLCASSPQGLGTGELFFGEGSRLTVL.

In its sample, this clonotype was seen many times. The chain combines TRBV5-4 with TRBJ2-7; D ambiguous. The CDR3 is 11 amino acids. With 4 bases removed from V and 5 bases from J, the gap between germline ends came to 7 bases. Germline V gene data show CDR1 as SGHNT and CDR2 as YYREEE (reference sequence). The CDR3 loop is CASSQSNEQYF. The CDR3 coding sequence is TGTGCCAGCAGCCAGTCCAACGAGCAGTACTTC.

This clonotype has more than one count but fewer than ten. The chain couples TRBV6-1 to TRBJ1-6, with a weak D call TRBD1 (5 bases). Trimming left V 2 bases short and J 0 bases short, with 11 bases between. Germline V gives CDR1 MNHNS, CDR2 SASEGT. The CDR3 spans 17 residues. The CDR3 DNA is TGTGCCAGCAGTGAAAGTATGGGGGGCTCCTATAATTCACCCCTCCACTTT. Its protein product is CASSESMGGSYNSPLHF.